Reported below is one T cell receptor beta chain. Its antigen is not identified. It was with 60 Vbeta and 13 Jbeta primers that the PCR ran. The data were produced by immunoSEQ multiplex PCR, yet TCRdb's version contains in-frame clones alone and is incomplete. The data contain roughly 99,000 clones, 70% to 80% of them singletons. At collection, donors were nominally healthy, but unrecorded immune exposures were probable. This CDR3 has 14 amino acids. V was cut by 1 base and J by 5 bases, with 8 bases left in between. Germline CDR1 SEHNR, CDR2 FQNEAQ (reference sequence). This sample was taken from a study of cytomegalovirus exposure and HLA in healthy donors. General observations from the study: HLA alleles were associated with 16,000 or so TCR beta sequences in a later analysis at 0.05 false discovery rate.

The chain employs TRBV7-9 and TRBJ2-2; D gene unclear. This sequence was found in a man aged 60 to 69 in good health and CMV-seropositive. Source material: PBMCs. CDR3 sequence: CASSLVAGTGELFF. The CDR3 DNA reads TGTGCCAGCAGCTTAGTGGCCGGGACCGGGGAGCTGTTTTTT.